This TCR beta chain was found in a study of identical twins. The CDR3 totals 15 residues. V was clipped by 0 bases and J by 3 bases; unmatched bases: 3. Per germline, CDR1 SGHRS and CDR2 YFSETQ. This clonotype has only a few counts. Its specificity is not known. Healthy Caucasians were all of the donors. Unique molecular identifiers were present on the cDNA, which also gained a universal primer site by template switching. Using its own MiXCR run on the 5' RACE reads, TCRdb lists one record per CDR3 protein. The table shows a few hundred thousand distinct CDR3 sequences, with about 8.9% occurring only once. Study observations and caveats: Monozygotic twins shared more out-of-frame TCR alpha than recombination models predicted.

This same sample was also taken into another study, of yellow fever vaccine responses in identical twins. That paper adds: Twins reportedly showed a vaccine T cell response that seemed partly convergent and partly personalized.

The specimen sequenced was CD8+ T cells sorted from blood. The sequence was collected from a woman younger than 35 in good health. This rearrangement joins TRBV5-1 to TRBJ1-5, with 7 bases lining up with TRBD1. The CDR3 coding sequence is TGCGCCAGCAGCTTGGGACAGGGAAACAATCAGCCCCAGCATTTT. This codes for CASSLGQGNNQPQHF.